Detailed here is one T cell receptor beta chain. Assay used: immunoSEQ multiplex PCR; TCRdb lists only in-frame clones, some missing. The sample lists some 1,900,000 clones; about 94% were seen once. This sample was taken from a study of shared clonotypes between healthy human individuals. V was clipped by 4 bases and J by 0 bases, with 14 bases between them. This CDR3 comprises 16 residues. The germline CDR1 and CDR2 sequences are SGHDN and FVKESK. Positively selected for CCR7, the CD45RO-negative cells used as naive CD8 cells excluded terminally differentiated effector memory CD45RA+ cells. The source is a man younger than 30 in good health. The chain combines TRBV14 with TRBJ2-3; the D gene could be TRBD1 or TRBD2 (5 bases each). Sequencing was performed on naive CD8+ T cells sorted from blood. The CDR3 DNA reads as TGTGCCAGCAGCCGGGACGTACGATTTAGCACAGATACGCAGTATTTT. Translated, it gives CASSRDVRFSTDTQYF.